This T cell receptor (beta chain) was captured in a study of blood T cells in healthy people across ages (dated by TCRdb to between 2015 and 2016). With respect to the entire study: In model experiments, template switching captured roughly one uniquely barcoded TCR beta cDNA molecule for every two T cells. Age-related changes in TCR beta repertoire diversity were measured in the study by deep sequencing normalized with unique cDNA molecular identifiers. The donors were split into four age groups: young (average 16 years), middle-aged (roughly 39), aged (around 67) and long-lived (roughly 86). To avoid experimental bias, donors of different ages were randomly spread across the sequencing lanes. The study analyzed two additional independent replicas of 1 million unique cDNA reads from the same blood draw for two donors, one aged 18 to 30 and one aged 80 or older. Overall study outcomes, separate from this receptor: Observed TCR beta diversity correlated strongly with the percentage of naive T cells measured by flow cytometry. Compared with the aged group, more naive CD4+ T cells, fewer expanded clones and increased TCR diversity were shown by the long-lived group, suggesting age selection. As age increased, observed TCR beta diversity per million T cells dropped in a roughly linear way, and a significant reduction was already evident by age about 40. Donor CMV infection status was unknown, potentially confounding age-related changes in expanded clonotypes. Estimates of total diversity based on one million sequenced T cells were considered lower bounds and underestimates. Since profiling was done on bulk unsorted PBMCs, naive and antigen-experienced compartments could not be conclusively compared.

The library was produced with 5' RACE. The reads were generated on an Illumina HiSeq 2500. A second roughly 6 to 12 cycle PCR used a sample-barcoded 5' primer and a J-beta primer mix. Each TCR beta cDNA molecule received a unique molecular identifier from a template-switch 5' adaptor carrying 12 random nucleotides. Each sample yielded at least 3 million CDR3-containing paired-end reads. First-strand cDNA was synthesized from all RNA with the Mint cDNA synthesis kit, primed by a TRBC-specific oligonucleotide. Following uracil-DNA glycosylase treatment, all cDNA underwent a first 18-cycle PCR with the universal primers M1SS and BC2_uni_R. Per the source publication's procedure: For normalization, 1 million high-quality reads, each with a distinct molecular identifier, were randomly selected from each sample. Instead of being binned into consensus sequences, reads that shared molecular identifiers were thrown out. MiTCR, run with a Q25 quality threshold and the strictest error-elimination algorithm, handled CDR3 identification, clonotype clustering and error correction. Lower-bound total TCR beta diversity was estimated with a nonparametric unseen species model using Euler transformation. The public reads were reprocessed in TCRdb via fastp at Q25 and MiXCR, keeping in-frame beta chains. All rows with the same CDR3 protein become a single entry with the most common DNA and genes. The V and J calls and clone size come from TCRdb's table, not from the authors' own analysis. Present in this sample are about 1.5 million distinct CDR3 sequences, under 55% of which were seen just once. The top ten hold approximately 4.1% of the sample.

This clonotype was observed at least ten times. Its antigen remains undetermined. Per-nucleotide qualities are absent, and no much larger clonotype sits a single base away. The donors were 40 or so Caucasian individuals from Russia, aged roughly 6 to 100 years, who were systemically healthy. Each donor gave ten milliliters of peripheral blood, collected into EDTA-treated Vacutainer tubes. Ficoll-Paque density-gradient centrifugation was used to isolate PBMCs, with at least 6.5 million per sample. Total RNA, at least 6 micrograms per sample, was extracted from PBMCs with Trizol reagent. The percentages of naive CD45RAhigh/CD27high T cells were determined by flow cytometry on a PBMC aliquot from every donor. The clonotype originates from a woman younger than 35 in good health. Sequencing input: blood.

The CDR3 corresponds to CASTSSGIYEQYF. DNA sequence: TGTGCCAGCACCTCCAGCGGAATCTACGAGCAGTACTTC. The chain is assembled from TRBV6-5 and TRBJ2-7; the D gene is perhaps TRBD2, from 5 matching bases. The germline ends are 13 bases apart after V is trimmed by 7 bases and J by 3 bases. From its cysteine to its phenylalanine, the CDR3 spans 13 amino acids. The entry retains the CDR3 DNA only, 39 bases that are in frame from base 1. CDR1 and CDR2 are drawn from the germline V gene: MNHEY, SVGAGI.